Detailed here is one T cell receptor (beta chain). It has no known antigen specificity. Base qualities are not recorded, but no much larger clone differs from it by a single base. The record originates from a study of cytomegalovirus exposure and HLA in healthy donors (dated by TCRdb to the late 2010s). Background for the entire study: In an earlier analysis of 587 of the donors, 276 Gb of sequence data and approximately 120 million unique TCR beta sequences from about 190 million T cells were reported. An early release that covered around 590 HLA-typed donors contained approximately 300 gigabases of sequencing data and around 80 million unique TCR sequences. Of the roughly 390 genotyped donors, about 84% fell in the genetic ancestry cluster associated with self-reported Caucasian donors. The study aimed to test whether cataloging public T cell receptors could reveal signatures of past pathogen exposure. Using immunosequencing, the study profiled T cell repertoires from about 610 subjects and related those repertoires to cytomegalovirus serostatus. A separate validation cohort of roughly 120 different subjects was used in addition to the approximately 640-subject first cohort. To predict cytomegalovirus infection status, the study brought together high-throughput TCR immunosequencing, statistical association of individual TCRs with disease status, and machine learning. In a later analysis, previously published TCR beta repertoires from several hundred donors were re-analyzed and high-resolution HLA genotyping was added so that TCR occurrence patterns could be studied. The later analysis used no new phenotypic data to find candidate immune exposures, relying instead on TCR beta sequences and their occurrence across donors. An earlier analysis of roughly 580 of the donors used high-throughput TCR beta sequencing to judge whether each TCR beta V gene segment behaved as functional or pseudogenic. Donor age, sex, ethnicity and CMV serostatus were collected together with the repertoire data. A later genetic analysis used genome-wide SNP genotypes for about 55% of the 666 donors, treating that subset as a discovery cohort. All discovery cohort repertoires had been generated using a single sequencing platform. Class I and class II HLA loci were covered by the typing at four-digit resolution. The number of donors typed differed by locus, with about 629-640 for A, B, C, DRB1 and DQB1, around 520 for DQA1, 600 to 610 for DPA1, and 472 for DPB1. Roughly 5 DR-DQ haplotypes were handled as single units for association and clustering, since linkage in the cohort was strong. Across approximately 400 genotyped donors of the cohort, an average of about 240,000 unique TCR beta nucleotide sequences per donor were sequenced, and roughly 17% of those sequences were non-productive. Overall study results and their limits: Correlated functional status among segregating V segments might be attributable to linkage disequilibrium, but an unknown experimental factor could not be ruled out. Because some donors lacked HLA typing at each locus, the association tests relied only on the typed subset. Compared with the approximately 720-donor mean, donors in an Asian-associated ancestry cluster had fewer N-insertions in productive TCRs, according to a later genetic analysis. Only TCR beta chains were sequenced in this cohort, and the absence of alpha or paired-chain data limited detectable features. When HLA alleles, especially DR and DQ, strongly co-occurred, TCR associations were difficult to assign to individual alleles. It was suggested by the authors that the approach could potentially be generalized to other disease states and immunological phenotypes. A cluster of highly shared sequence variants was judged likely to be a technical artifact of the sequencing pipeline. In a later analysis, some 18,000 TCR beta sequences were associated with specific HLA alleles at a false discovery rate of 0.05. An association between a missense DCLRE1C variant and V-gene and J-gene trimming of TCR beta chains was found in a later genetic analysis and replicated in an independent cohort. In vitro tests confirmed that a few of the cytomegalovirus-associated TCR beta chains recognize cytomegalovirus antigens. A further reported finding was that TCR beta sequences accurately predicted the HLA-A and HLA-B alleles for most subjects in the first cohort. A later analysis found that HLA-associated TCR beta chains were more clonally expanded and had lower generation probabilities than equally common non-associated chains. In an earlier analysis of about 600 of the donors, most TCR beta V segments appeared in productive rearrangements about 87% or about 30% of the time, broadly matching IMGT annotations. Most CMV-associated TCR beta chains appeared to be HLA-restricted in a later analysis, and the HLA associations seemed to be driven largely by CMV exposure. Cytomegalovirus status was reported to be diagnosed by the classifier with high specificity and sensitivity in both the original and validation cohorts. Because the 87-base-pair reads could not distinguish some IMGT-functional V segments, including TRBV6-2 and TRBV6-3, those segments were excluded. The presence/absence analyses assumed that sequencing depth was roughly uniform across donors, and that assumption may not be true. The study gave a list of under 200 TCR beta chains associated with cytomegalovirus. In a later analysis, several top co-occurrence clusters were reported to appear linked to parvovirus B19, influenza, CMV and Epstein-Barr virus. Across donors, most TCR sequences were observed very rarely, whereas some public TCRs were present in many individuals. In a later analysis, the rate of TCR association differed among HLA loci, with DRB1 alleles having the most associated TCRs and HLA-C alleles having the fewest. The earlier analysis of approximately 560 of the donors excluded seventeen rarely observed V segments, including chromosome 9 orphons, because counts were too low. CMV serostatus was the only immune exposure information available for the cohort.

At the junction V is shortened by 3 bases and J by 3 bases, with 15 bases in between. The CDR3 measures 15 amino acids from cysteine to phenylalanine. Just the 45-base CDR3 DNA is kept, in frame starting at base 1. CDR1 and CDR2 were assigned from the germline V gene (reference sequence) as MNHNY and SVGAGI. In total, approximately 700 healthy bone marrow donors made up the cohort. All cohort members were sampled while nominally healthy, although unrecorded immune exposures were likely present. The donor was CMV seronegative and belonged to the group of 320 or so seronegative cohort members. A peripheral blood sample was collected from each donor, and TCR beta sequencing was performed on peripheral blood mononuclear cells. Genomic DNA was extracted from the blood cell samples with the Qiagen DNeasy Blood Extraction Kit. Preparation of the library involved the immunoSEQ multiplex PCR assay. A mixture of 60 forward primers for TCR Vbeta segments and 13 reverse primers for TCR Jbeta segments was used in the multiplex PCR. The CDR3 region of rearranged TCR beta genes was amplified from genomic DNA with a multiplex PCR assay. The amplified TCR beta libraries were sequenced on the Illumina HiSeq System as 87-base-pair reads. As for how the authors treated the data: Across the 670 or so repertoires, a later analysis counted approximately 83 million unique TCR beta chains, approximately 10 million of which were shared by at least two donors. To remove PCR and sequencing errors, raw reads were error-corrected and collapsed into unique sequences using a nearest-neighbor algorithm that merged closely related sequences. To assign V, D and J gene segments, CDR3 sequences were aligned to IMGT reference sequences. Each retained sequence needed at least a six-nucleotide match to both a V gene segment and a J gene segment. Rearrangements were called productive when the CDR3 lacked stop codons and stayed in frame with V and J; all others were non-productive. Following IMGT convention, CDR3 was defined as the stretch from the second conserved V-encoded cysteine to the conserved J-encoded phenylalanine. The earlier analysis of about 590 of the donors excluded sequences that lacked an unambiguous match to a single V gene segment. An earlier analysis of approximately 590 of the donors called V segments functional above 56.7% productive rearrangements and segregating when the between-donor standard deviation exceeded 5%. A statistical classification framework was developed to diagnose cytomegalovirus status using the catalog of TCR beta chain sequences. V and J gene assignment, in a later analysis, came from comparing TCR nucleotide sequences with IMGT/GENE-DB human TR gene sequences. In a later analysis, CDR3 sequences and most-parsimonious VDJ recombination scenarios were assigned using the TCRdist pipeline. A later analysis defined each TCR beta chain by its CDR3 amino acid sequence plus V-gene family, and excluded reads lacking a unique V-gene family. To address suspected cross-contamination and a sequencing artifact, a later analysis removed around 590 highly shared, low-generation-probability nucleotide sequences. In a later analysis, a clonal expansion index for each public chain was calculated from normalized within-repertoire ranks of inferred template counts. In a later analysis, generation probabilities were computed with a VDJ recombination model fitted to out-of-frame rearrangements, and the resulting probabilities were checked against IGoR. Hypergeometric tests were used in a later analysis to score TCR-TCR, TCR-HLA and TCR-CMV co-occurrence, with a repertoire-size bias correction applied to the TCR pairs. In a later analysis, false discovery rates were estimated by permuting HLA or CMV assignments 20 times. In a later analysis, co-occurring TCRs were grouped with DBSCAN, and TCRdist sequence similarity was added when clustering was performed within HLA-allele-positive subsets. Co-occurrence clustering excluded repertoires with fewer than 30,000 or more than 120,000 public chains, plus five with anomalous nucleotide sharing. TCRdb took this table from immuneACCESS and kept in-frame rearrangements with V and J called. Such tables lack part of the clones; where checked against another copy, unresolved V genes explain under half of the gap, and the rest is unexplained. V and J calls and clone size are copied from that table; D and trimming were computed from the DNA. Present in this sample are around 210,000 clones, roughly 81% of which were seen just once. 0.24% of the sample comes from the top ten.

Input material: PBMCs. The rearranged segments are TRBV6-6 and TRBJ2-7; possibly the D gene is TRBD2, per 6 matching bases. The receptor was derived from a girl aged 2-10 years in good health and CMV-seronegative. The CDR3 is CASSYYGGVGYEQYF. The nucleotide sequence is TGTGCCAGCAGTTATTACGGGGGAGTAGGCTACGAGCAGTACTTC.